These 17 T cell receptor beta chains were all obtained from the same sample, sequenced in a study of beta chain features in type 1 diabetes. Study findings and constraints: Within each of all four CD4+ subsets, Type 1 diabetes patients had TCRB CDR3s that were moderately but significantly shorter.

What these receptors recognize is not known. Expressed TCRB transcripts were sequenced because the entire RNA isolate underwent reverse transcription. TCRdb's copy holds only in-frame clones and misses some; the assay was immunoSEQ multiplex PCR. The sample lists roughly 160,000 clones; around 7.9% were seen once. Sequenced material: central memory CD4+ T cells from blood. These receptors were collected from a man aged 18 to 29 with type 1 diabetes.

This clone turned up a few times. The chain carries TRBV6-1 and TRBJ2-7, with 7 bases identical to TRBD1. Germline CDR1 reads MNHNS; CDR2 reads SASEGT. Trimming at V came to 7 bases and at J to 0 bases, leaving 9 bases not matched to a gene. The CDR3 is 15 amino acids. The CDR3 region is CASITPGQSSYEQYF. CDR3 DNA: TGTGCCAGCATTACCCCGGGACAGAGCTCCTACGAGCAGTACTTC.

This rearrangement joins TRBV5-6 to TRBJ2-5, with TRBD2 matching 13 bases. This CDR3 has 18 amino acids. Germline V gives CDR1 SGHDT, CDR2 YYEEEE. V shed 4 bases and J 0 bases; nucleotides not matched to a gene: 9. The CDR3 DNA reads as TGTGCCAGCAGCCCACCCGGGACTAGCGGGGCGTACCAAGAGACCCAGTACTTC. Its translation is CASSPPGTSGAYQETQYF.

The rearrangement joins TRBV7-9 to TRBJ2-1; a possible D gene is TRBD1 (6 bases). V lost 8 bases and J lost 5, with 16 bases in between. Germline CDR1 SEHNR, CDR2 FQNEAQ (reference sequence). This CDR3 region has 14 residues. CDR3 bases: TGTGCCAGCCGGATCTGGACAGACAACAATGAGCAGTTCTTC. It codes for CASRIWTDNNEQFF. The full variable domain, in which reference TRBV7-9 and TRBJ2-1 provide the parts outside the CDR3, is DTGVSQNPRHKITKRGQNVTFRCDPISEHNRLYWYRQTLGQGPEFLTYFQNEAQLEKSRLLSDRFSAERPKGSFSTLEIQRTEQGDSAMYLCASRIWTDNNEQFFGPGTRLTVL.

CDR3 region: CASSLVGSYLRNTEAFF. The CDR3 DNA is TGTGCCAGCAGTTTGGTGGGCAGCTATCTAAGGAACACTGAAGCTTTCTTT. The V gene is TRBV28, the J gene TRBJ1-1; D is ambiguous. V lost 3 bases, J lost 1 base, and 18 bases lay in between. Germline V gives CDR1 MDHEN, CDR2 SYDVKM. The CDR3 is 17 residues long.

This clone was recorded a few times. The chain employs TRBV7-6 and TRBJ2-5, with 8 bases lining up with TRBD2. The CDR3 has 16 residues. The J segment lost 1 base and the V segment lost 1 base, leaving 5 bases of the junction unmatched. Germline-derived CDR1 and CDR2 are SGHVS and FNYEAQ. CDR3 DNA sequence: TGTGCCAGCAGCTTAGGGGCACTAGCGGCCCAAGAGACCCAGTACTTC. Encoded protein: CASSLGALAAQETQYF.

This clone has just a few counts. The chain links TRBV15 to TRBJ1-1; maybe TRBD1 (5 bases). V gave up 5 bases and J gave up 5 bases, with 15 bases separating them. Germline V CDR1 and CDR2: LNHNV, YYDKDF (reference sequence). The CDR3 contains 14 residues. Here the CDR3 DNA reads TGTGCCACCAGCCTCACAGGAGGGGAAACTGAAGCTTTCTTT. Protein: CATSLTGGETEAFF.

The chain carries TRBV28 and TRBJ2-7; 9 nucleotides line up with TRBD1. Germline-derived CDR1 and CDR2 are MDHEN and SYDVKM. V lost 6 bases, J lost 7 bases, and 13 bases stayed unmatched. CDR3 size: 15 residues. For the CDR3, the DNA is TGTGCCAGCAGACGTCCGGGACAGGGTTTAGGGGAGCAGTACTTC. The encoded protein is CASRRPGQGLGEQYF.

This chain joins TRBV28 and TRBJ2-1; D remains unclear. The CDR3 consists of 13 residues. CDR1 and CDR2 (germline): MDHEN, SYDVKM. Trimming shortened V by 3 bases and J by 0 bases, and 3 bases separated the two germline ends. The CDR3 DNA sequence: TGTGCCAGCAGTTTTAGCTCCTACAATGAGCAGTTCTTC. This codes for CASSFSSYNEQFF.

This clone was seen a few times. The chain carries TRBV5-1 and TRBJ2-1; the match to TRBD2 covers 12 bases. This CDR3 comprises 14 residues. Trimming cost V 6 bases and J 9 bases; bases outside gene matches: 7. CDR1 SGHRS and CDR2 YFSETQ come from the germline V gene. The CDR3 sequence is CASTLTSGSGEQFF. CDR3 bases: TGCGCCAGCACCCTGACTAGCGGGAGCGGTGAGCAGTTCTTC.

The chain joins TRBV14 to TRBJ2-5, with a tentative D call TRBD2 (5 bases). Per the germline V gene, CDR1 is SGHDN and CDR2 is FVKESK. V dropped 4 bases and J dropped 0 bases, with 24 bases sitting between them. The CDR3 is 19 amino acids. The CDR3 loop reads CASSREPRTDSDYQETQYF. In nucleotides, the CDR3 is TGTGCCAGCAGCCGGGAACCCAGGACTGACTCGGACTACCAAGAGACCCAGTACTTC.

Many counts were recorded for this clone. V gene TRBV27 combines with J gene TRBJ1-1; 9 nucleotides match TRBD1. V shed 7 bases and J 5 bases; nucleotides not matched to a gene: 11. The CDR3 totals 15 residues. Germline values: CDR1 MNHEY, CDR2 SMNVEV (reference sequence). The CDR3 loop is CASINTGGSGTEAFF. The CDR3 DNA is TGTGCCAGCATCAATACAGGGGGCTCGGGAACTGAAGCTTTCTTT.

This clone turned up a few times. The chain joins TRBV6-5 to TRBJ2-2; maybe TRBD1 (6 bases). V lost 2 bases and J lost 5, with 15 bases in between. The CDR3 is 16 residues long. Per the germline V gene, CDR1 is MNHEY and CDR2 is SVGAGI. The CDR3 sequence: CASSYAIVRGTGELFF. The CDR3 DNA sequence: TGTGCCAGCAGTTACGCCATAGTAAGGGGGACCGGGGAGCTGTTTTTT.

The rearrangement links TRBV27 to TRBJ2-7; 8 bases agree with TRBD2. The V segment lost 2 bases and the J segment 0 bases; nucleotides outside the gene matches: 6. This CDR3 contains 16 residues. CDR1 MNHEY and CDR2 SMNVEV come from the germline V gene (reference sequence). The CDR3 spells CASSLNSGMTSYEQYF. Here the CDR3 DNA reads TGTGCCAGCAGTTTAAATAGCGGGATGACCTCCTACGAGCAGTACTTC.

The rearrangement uses TRBV21-1 and TRBJ1-2; the listed D gene, TRBD1, was not tested against the DNA. TRBV21-1 is given as a pseudogene. The CDR3 is made up of 16 amino acids. The CDR3 coding sequence is TGTGCCAGCAGCAAAGTGGGACAGGGAGTCTACTATGGCTACACCTTC. Its translation: CASSKVGQGVYYGYTF.

This clone appeared a few times. At the DNA level, this CDR3 is encoded by other sequences in the same sample as well. This chain links TRBV7-2 with TRBJ2-1, with 12 bases aligning to TRBD2. Unmatched junction bases numbered 12, after V lost 5 bases and J lost 10 bases. Germline V gene lookup returns CDR1 SGHTA and CDR2 FQGNSA. The CDR3 loop spans 16 amino acids. The CDR3 loop is CASSPDRLAGGREQFF. In DNA form, the CDR3 reads TGTGCCAGCAGCCCAGATAGGCTAGCGGGAGGGCGGGAGCAGTTCTTC.

V is TRBV14 and J is TRBJ2-2; 11 nucleotides line up with TRBD2. Germline V lookup: CDR1 SGHDN, CDR2 FVKESK. V shed 2 bases, J shed 0 bases, and the junction held 5 bases outside the gene matches. The CDR3 is 18 residues long. The CDR3 DNA reads as TGTGCCAGCAGCCAAATACCGGGACTAGCGGCGAACACCGGGGAGCTGTTTTTT. Its protein is CASSQIPGLAANTGELFF. Drawing the rest from reference TRBV14 and TRBJ2-2, the complete variable domain is EAGVTQFPSHSVIEKGQTVTLRCDPISGHDNLYWYRRVMGKEIKFLLHFVKESKQDESGMPNNRFLAERTGGTYSTLKVQPAELEDSGVYFCASSQIPGLAANTGELFFGEGSRLTVL.

The sample holds a few counts of this clone. The rearrangement uses TRBV30 and TRBJ1-1; 8 positions match TRBD1. Losses at the gene ends were 3 bases for V and 4 bases for J; bases not matched to a gene: 4. Germline assignment: CDR1 GTSNPN and CDR2 SVGIG (reference sequence). This CDR3 has 13 residues. Here the CDR3 reads CAWRAGGSTEAFF. The CDR3 nucleotides are TGTGCCTGGAGGGCAGGGGGCTCCACTGAAGCTTTCTTT.